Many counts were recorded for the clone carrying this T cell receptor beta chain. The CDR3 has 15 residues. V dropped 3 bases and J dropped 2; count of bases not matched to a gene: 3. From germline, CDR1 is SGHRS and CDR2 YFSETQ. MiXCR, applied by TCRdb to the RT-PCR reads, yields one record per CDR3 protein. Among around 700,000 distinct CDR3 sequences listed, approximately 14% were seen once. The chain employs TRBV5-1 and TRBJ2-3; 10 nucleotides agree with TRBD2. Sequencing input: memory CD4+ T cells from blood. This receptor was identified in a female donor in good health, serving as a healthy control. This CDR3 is CASSWTSGVTDTQYF. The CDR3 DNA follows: TGCGCCAGCAGCTGGACTAGCGGTGTCACAGATACGCAGTATTTT. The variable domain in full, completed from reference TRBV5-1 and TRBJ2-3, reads KAGVTQTPRYLIKTRGQQVTLSCSPISGHRSVSWYQQTPGQGLQFLFEYFSETQRNKGNFPGRFSGRQFSNSRSEMNVSTLELGDSALYLCASSWTSGVTDTQYFGPGTRLTVL.